The rows below give T cell receptor beta chains drawn from one sample of a study of blood T cell repertoires in COVID-19. Measured with immunoSEQ multiplex PCR; TCRdb has only the in-frame clones, and not every one. This table has tens of thousands of clones, about 89% appearing once. Sequenced input: peripheral blood. The receptor set was obtained from a woman in her fifties or sixties with acute or convalescent COVID-19. CDR3s include the opening cysteine and the closing phenylalanine or tryptophan. The D gene is left open where the match is weak. Not every row has a clone size; where given, it reads once, few, many or a size class.

D,length,size,V,J,DNA,CDR3
NA,17,NA,TRBV5-1,TRBJ1-1,TGCGCCAGCAGCTTGGCCGTGGGGGGTTCCCGGAACACTGAAGCTTTCTTT,CASSLAVGGSRNTEAFF
TRBD1,14,NA,TRBV4-1,TRBJ2-7,TGCGCCAGCAGCCAAGGGCAGGGGGCGTACGAGCAGTACTTC,CASSQGQGAYEQYF
TRBD2,15,NA,TRBV20-1,TRBJ2-3,TGCAGTGCTAGTACGGGACTACTTCGCACAGATACGCAGTATTTT,CSASTGLLRTDTQYF
NA,15,many,TRBV30,TRBJ1-3,TGTGCCTGGAAAAAACCGGGAAGCTCTGGAAACACCATATATTTT,CAWKKPGSSGNTIYF
NA,12,NA,TRBV7-9,TRBJ2-3,TGTGCCAGCAGCTATGGCGGGGATACGCAGTATTTT,CASSYGGDTQYF
TRBD1,13,NA,TRBV28,TRBJ1-2,TGTGCCAGCAGCCTGGGACAGGCCTATGGCTACACCTTC,CASSLGQAYGYTF
NA,17,NA,TRBV21-1,TRBJ2-7,TGTGCCAGCAGCAAAACCCGCGGACAGGGGTTCCTGTACGAGCAGTACTTC,CASSKTRGQGFLYEQYF
NA,16,NA,TRBV11-2,TRBJ2-3,TGTGCCAGCAGCTTAGATGTCCAGGTATACACAGATACGCAGTATTTT,CASSLDVQVYTDTQYF
NA,16,few,TRBV5-1,TRBJ2-7,TGCGCCAGCAGCTTGGGTGGCGGGGCGAGCTCCTACGAGCAGTACTTC,CASSLGGGASSYEQYF
NA,13,NA,TRBV7-2,TRBJ1-6,TGTGCCAGCAGCCCCTACTCCAATTCACCCCTCCACTTT,CASSPYSNSPLHF
TRBD2,16,NA,TRBV5-4,TRBJ2-7,TGTGCCAGCAGTAGGGGTAGCGGGGGGTTCTTTTACGAGCAGTACTTC,CASSRGSGGFFYEQYF
NA,14,NA,TRBV5-4,TRBJ1-1,TGTGCCAGCAGCTTAGACAGGATGAACACTGAAGCTTTCTTT,CASSLDRMNTEAFF
NA,15,NA,TRBV7-2,TRBJ2-7,TGTGCCAGCAGCTTAGCGACCGGGATTGGGTACGAGCAGTACTTC,CASSLATGIGYEQYF
NA,17,NA,TRBV9,TRBJ1-1,TGTGCCAGCAGCGAGCGGGACGGGACGTTGATGAACACTGAAGCTTTCTTT,CASSERDGTLMNTEAFF
NA,12,NA,TRBV11-2,TRBJ2-5,TGTGCCAGCAGCTCCTCCCGGGAGACCCAGTACTTC,CASSSSRETQYF
TRBD1,16,NA,TRBV5-6,TRBJ2-1,TGTGCCAGCAGCACGGACTTAGACAGGGCCCACAATGAGCAGTTCTTC,CASSTDLDRAHNEQFF
TRBD1,18,NA,TRBV30,TRBJ2-7,TGTGCCTGGAGTCCTGCCCGGGACAGGGGGCTTCGGAGCTACGAGCAGTACTTC,CAWSPARDRGLRSYEQYF
NA,15,NA,TRBV28,TRBJ1-1,TGTGCCAGCAGTTACAGGGCAGGATGGGACACTGAAGCTTTCTTT,CASSYRAGWDTEAFF
NA,13,NA,TRBV11-3,TRBJ1-1,TGTGCCAGCAGCTTACAAACAGACACTGAAGCTTTCTTT,CASSLQTDTEAFF
TRBD2,16,NA,TRBV6-2/TRBV6-3,TRBJ2-1,TGTGCCAGCAGTTACCTCGAGCCTAGCGGGGGGTCCAGGGAGTTCTTC,CASSYLEPSGGSREFF
NA,15,NA,TRBV21-1,TRBJ1-3,TGTGCCAGCAGCAATACCTCGGACAGCGGAAACACCATATATTTT,CASSNTSDSGNTIYF
NA,13,NA,TRBV6-5,TRBJ2-7,TGTGCCAGCAGCATAGTCCCCTCCTACGAGCAGTACTTC,CASSIVPSYEQYF
TRBD1,16,NA,TRBV27,TRBJ2-1,TGTGCCAGCAGTTTATTGGGACAGGGATTCTACAATGAGCAGTTCTTC,CASSLLGQGFYNEQFF
TRBD1,16,NA,TRBV19,TRBJ1-1,TGTGCCAGTAGTAAAGGGGACAGGAAATCGAACACTGAAGCTTTCTTT,CASSKGDRKSNTEAFF
NA,15,NA,TRBV21-1,TRBJ2-5,TGTGCCAGCAGCAAAGCGCGGGAGTCGGGAGAGACCCAGTACTTC,CASSKARESGETQYF
TRBD1,13,NA,TRBV12-3/TRBV12-4,TRBJ1-2,TGTGCCAGCAGCCGAGGACAGGGCTATGGCTACACCTTC,CASSRGQGYGYTF
TRBD1,13,NA,TRBV19,TRBJ2-7,TGTGCCAGTAGTATGGGGACAGGGGTCGAGCAGTACTTC,CASSMGTGVEQYF
NA,15,NA,TRBV30,TRBJ1-1,TGTGCCTGGAGTGCGGAGAGGGGGGGCCTCACTGAAGCTTTCTTT,CAWSAERGGLTEAFF
TRBD2,15,NA,TRBV19,TRBJ2-3,TGTGCCAGTAGTAGGAAGCGGGGGGGCCTAGATACGCAGTATTTT,CASSRKRGGLDTQYF
TRBD1,14,NA,TRBV19,TRBJ1-5,TGTGCCAGTAGTAAGACAGGGTTTCATCAGCCCCAGCATTTT,CASSKTGFHQPQHF
NA,13,NA,TRBV7-9,TRBJ1-1,TGTGCCAGCAGCTGGGGAGGCGACACTGAAGCTTTCTTT,CASSWGGDTEAFF
NA,15,NA,TRBV27,TRBJ2-1,TGTGCCAGCAGTTTAAGGGCAGGGGATTACAATGAGCAGTTCTTC,CASSLRAGDYNEQFF
NA,13,NA,TRBV3-1/TRBV3-2,TRBJ1-1,TGTGCCAGCAGCCCCAGGGGGAACACTGAAGCTTTCTTT,CASSPRGNTEAFF
NA,14,few,TRBV4-1,TRBJ2-2,TGCGCCAGTCAGGATGTTTCGAACACCGGGGAGCTGTTTTTT,CASQDVSNTGELFF
NA,16,NA,TRBV6-5,TRBJ2-5,TGTGCCAGCAGTTACCCAGCCGCGGGCAGCCGCGAGACCCAGTACTTC,CASSYPAAGSRETQYF
NA,13,NA,TRBV5-4,TRBJ2-5,TGTGCCAGCAGCAAGGACAGTCGAGAGACCCAGTACTTC,CASSKDSRETQYF
NA,14,NA,TRBV10-3,TRBJ1-2,TGTGCCATCAGTTATTTACAGGAGAACTATGGCTACACCTTC,CAISYLQENYGYTF
TRBD1,16,once,TRBV19,TRBJ1-1,TGTGCCAGTAGTGCCCGGGACAGGGGCGCGAACACTGAAGCTTTCTTT,CASSARDRGANTEAFF
NA,14,NA,TRBV28,TRBJ1-5,TGTGCCAGCAGTTTATTTACCCCACATGGGCCCCAGCATTTT,CASSLFTPHGPQHF
NA,13,NA,TRBV19,TRBJ1-2,TGTGCCAGTAGTTTCCGGGGGGGCTATGGCTACACCTTC,CASSFRGGYGYTF
NA,15,NA,TRBV7-8,TRBJ2-2,TGTGCCAGCAGCTCCCGTGGGGGCTTCACCGGGGAGCTGTTTTTT,CASSSRGGFTGELFF
TRBD1,15,NA,TRBV18,TRBJ2-7,TGTGCCAGCTCACCAGGGACAGCGTCCCCCTACGAGCAGTACTTC,CASSPGTASPYEQYF
NA,13,NA,TRBV18,TRBJ2-7,TGTGCCAGCTCACCCTCCCAGATCTACGAGCAGTACTTC,CASSPSQIYEQYF
NA,14,NA,TRBV4-1,TRBJ2-7,TGCGCCAGCAGCTCAGTTACGGGGGATTACGAGCAGTACTTC,CASSSVTGDYEQYF